The 11 T cell receptor beta chains presented below share a single source sample, sequenced in a study of blood T cells in healthy people across ages. The second PCR ran about 6 to 11 cycles with a sample-barcoded 5' primer and J-beta primers. TCRdb re-analysed the 5' RACE reads in MiXCR, keeping a single row per CDR3 protein. The table has 700,000 to 950,000 distinct CDR3 sequences, over 45% seen once. The specimen sequenced was blood. These receptors all stem from a man aged 30 to 39 in good health.

This chain joins TRBV9 and TRBJ2-5; TRBD1 matches 8 bases. Germline V gene data show CDR1 as SGDLS and CDR2 as YYNGEE. The CDR3 is 15 residues long. The J segment lost 5 bases and the V segment lost 2 bases, leaving 8 bases of the junction unmatched. The CDR3 here is CASSVSGQGRETQYF. CDR3 coding DNA: TGTGCCAGCAGCGTCAGCGGACAGGGTAGGGAGACCCAGTACTTC.

This clonotype has just a few counts. The V gene is TRBV5-6, the J gene TRBJ2-5, with 7 nucleotides matching TRBD1. The germline V gene has CDR1 SGHDT and CDR2 YYEEEE. This CDR3 region has 16 residues. Trimming at V came to 4 bases and at J to 5 bases, leaving 14 bases not matched to a gene. CDR3 coding DNA: TGTGCCAGCAGCATAACGACAGGGATGGGGCCGGAGACCCAGTACTTC. This sequence encodes CASSITTGMGPETQYF. The full variable domain, rest sourced from reference TRBV5-6 and TRBJ2-5, is DAGVTQSPTHLIKTRGQQVTLRCSPKSGHDTVSWYQQALGQGPQFIFQYYEEEERQRGNFPDRFSGHQFPNYSSELNVNALLLGDSALYLCASSITTGMGPETQYFGPGTRLLVL.

The rearrangement uses TRBV7-3 and TRBJ2-2; the D is unclear. The CDR3 loop spans 16 amino acids. Trimming cost V 2 bases and J 3 bases, with 13 bases left between them. In germline, CDR1 is SGHTA, CDR2 FQGTGA. CDR3: CASSLALGADTGELFF. CDR3 nucleotide sequence: TGTGCCAGCAGCTTAGCTTTAGGAGCTGACACCGGGGAGCTGTTTTTT.

The V and J genes are TRBV12-3 or TRBV12-4 and TRBJ2-7; D is uncertain. This CDR3 has 13 amino acids. The V end lost 1 base, the J end lost 6 bases, and 10 bases lay between the germline ends. Here the CDR3 reads CASSLGRRTEQYF. CDR3 in DNA: TGTGCCAGCAGTTTAGGGCGTAGGACCGAGCAGTACTTC.

The chain is built from TRBV21-1 and TRBJ2-3; the table's D call TRBD2 went unverified against the DNA. TRBV21-1 is a pseudogene locus. The CDR3 has 16 amino acids. The CDR3 sequence is CASSKATRRDKDTQYF. The CDR3 DNA reads TGTGCCAGCAGCAAAGCTACGCGGAGGGATAAAGATACGCAGTATTTT.

This clonotype has a handful of counts. This sequence joins TRBV7-2 and TRBJ2-1, with D unclear. The length of the CDR3 is 13 residues. V was shortened by 3 bases and J by 3 bases, with 6 bases between the two germline ends. Per germline, CDR1 SGHTA and CDR2 FQGNSA. CDR3 region: CASSFENYNEQFF. The CDR3 DNA sequence: TGTGCCAGCAGCTTCGAGAACTACAATGAGCAGTTCTTC.

This clonotype was observed a single time. The missing conserved phenylalanine or tryptophan at the end of this CDR3 makes a read error likely. The chain couples TRBV25-1 to TRBJ2-1; 10 nucleotides line up with TRBD1. The CDR3 spans 14 residues. Trimming at V came to 9 bases and at J to 7 bases, leaving 9 bases not matched to a gene. CDR1 and CDR2 from the germline V gene are MGHDK and SYGVNS. CDR3 amino acids: CASSLGQGLNEQFL. Here the CDR3 DNA reads TGTGCCAGTTCACTGGGACAGGGGTTGAATGAGCAGTTCTTA.

The chain couples TRBV12-3 or TRBV12-4 to TRBJ1-2, with D unresolved. CDR3 length: 14 amino acids. The ends were cut back, 6 bases at V and 4 bases at J, with 15 bases in the middle. CDR3: CASSHQDYSYGYTF. DNA for the CDR3: TGTGCCAGCAGCCACCAAGATTATTCCTATGGCTACACCTTC.

This clonotype was picked up a small number of times. This sequence joins TRBV7-2 and TRBJ2-7; 9 nucleotides agree with TRBD2. The CDR3 has 16 amino acids. Trimming at V came to 1 base and at J to 4 bases, leaving 8 bases not matched to a gene. Germline loops: CDR1 SGHTA, CDR2 FQGNSA. CDR3 DNA: TGTGCCAGCAGCTTAGTGGCTAGCGGGAAGCTTTACGAGCAGTACTTC. Translating gives CASSLVASGKLYEQYF.

This clonotype was observed many times. The rearrangement joins TRBV7-9 to TRBJ1-2, with TRBD1 as a possible D gene (6 bases). Germline CDR1 reads SEHNR; CDR2 reads FQNEAQ (reference sequence). The CDR3 is 14 amino acids. With 0 bases removed from V and 4 bases from J, the gap between germline ends came to 9 bases. CDR3 coding DNA: TGTGCCAGCAGCTTAGCGGGGGCAGCCTATGGCTACACCTTC. As protein: CASSLAGAAYGYTF. The full variable domain, its missing parts supplied by reference TRBV7-9 and TRBJ1-2, is DTGVSQNPRHKITKRGQNVTFRCDPISEHNRLYWYRQTLGQGPEFLTYFQNEAQLEKSRLLSDRFSAERPKGSFSTLEIQRTEQGDSAMYLCASSLAGAAYGYTFGSGTRLTVV.

The chain is built from TRBV20-1 and TRBJ2-7; no firm D call. The V gene's germline CDR1 is DFQATT and CDR2 SNEGSKA (reference sequence). There are 16 residues in the CDR3. V dropped 1 base and J dropped 3 bases, with 19 bases sitting between them. The CDR3 nucleotides read TGCAGTGCTAGAGGGCCCCCCAGCAGGTTAGGCTACGAGCAGTACTTC. It yields the protein CSARGPPSRLGYEQYF.